The present TCR beta chain was sequenced within a study of CD8 T cells in Susac syndrome. When the RNA was reverse transcribed, random hexamers were used with an input of about 0.45 to 1 ug. From the immunoSEQ multiplex PCR reads, TCRdb called clonotypes with MiXCR, one entry per CDR3 protein. The sample contains about 200,000 distinct CDR3 sequences, 92% of which appear only once. Germline-derived CDR1 and CDR2 are LGHNA and YSLEER. Trimming removed 0 bases at V and 2 bases at J, with 13 bases between. There are 16 residues in the CDR3. Sequencing of TCR beta was carried out in blood CD8+ and CD4+ T cells. FACS was used to enrich TEMRA cells, whereas the CD8+ and CD4+ T cells were obtained by negative isolation.

The TCR comes from a human donor with multiple sclerosis. The genes are TRBV4-3 and TRBJ1-1; the D is unclear. The source material was CD8+ T cells from PBMCs. In DNA form, the CDR3 reads TGCGCCAGCAGCCAAGAGGAAGTCAGTTTAAACACTGAAGCTTTCTTT. This translates into CASSQEEVSLNTEAFF.